This T cell receptor beta chain originates from a study of shared clonotypes between healthy human individuals (dated by TCRdb to the early 2020s). Looking at the study overall: A couple of women and a few men aged 18 to 49 years were included in the cohort. Blood TCR repertoires of roughly five healthy adults were deeply sequenced to estimate repertoire size and the extent of clonotype sharing between individuals. Each donor's leukapheresis produced roughly between roughly 0.85 and 9.5 billion PBMCs. Libraries were prepared and TCR repertoires were sequenced by different laboratories using diverse techniques, in order to increase sequencing depth and limit assay-specific biases. Per donor, three plates each were used for CD4 naive and CD4 memory, two for CD8 naive, and one for CD8 memory. Results and caveats for the whole study, not just this receptor: Even with the large sequencing depth, rarefaction of the sorted-subset datasets indicated that sequencing was incomplete. Compared with non-shared clonotypes, clonotypes shared by all four sorted-subset donors had higher generation probabilities. Pairwise subsampling led to the expectation that sequencing depth would affect the degree of clonotype sharing among donors. Naive subsets generally had larger estimated clonotype richness than memory subsets did. Sampling was restricted to blood, and TCR repertoires in tissues likely differ from the TCR repertoires found in blood. Across four donors, around 5.4% of naive CD4, roughly 3.5% of naive CD8, under 2.5% of memory CD4, and under 0.45% of memory CD8 clonotypes were shared. Because the study included a small number of donors, the genetic and exposure-history diversity represented was limited.

Using the deep immunoSEQ assay, TCR CDR3 regions were amplified from genomic DNA by multiplex PCR. Extracted genomic DNA from each cell subset was distributed evenly across all wells of several immunoSEQ 96-well plates, and each plate was treated as a replicate. For sorted subsets, around 0.2 ug of genomic DNA, equivalent to 30,000 or so T cell genomes, went into each replicate PCR. Purified libraries were quantified with a Qubit 3.0 fluorometer, sized on a Bioanalyzer 2100, and re-quantified with the KAPA Library Quantification kit. Each immunoSEQ 96-well plate was sequenced on its own single-read 150-cycle Illumina NextSeq 550 flow cell. The original methods were these. The immunoSEQ output contained only junctional sequences without quality scores, so filtering could not match that applied to full-length reads. To assign V/J genes and CDR3, sequences were annotated against IMGT germline references using PyIR, a Python wrapper for IgBLAST v1.9. Reads were removed for weak V/J assignments (E-value above 1e-6), missing CDR3, stop codons, out-of-frame junctions, or ambiguous translated residues. V3J clonotypes were defined by identical inferred V gene, J gene, and CDR3 amino acid sequence. Percentage overlap between repertoires was calculated by dividing the number of shared unique clonotypes by the size of the smaller repertoire. Three approaches were used to assess repertoire richness: RTK rarefaction, the Chao1 estimator, and Recon v2.1 estimates of unobserved clonotypes. OLGA was used to compute generation probabilities for all TCRbeta clonotypes that the gDNA method yielded from several donors. Here the immuneACCESS table is served through TCRdb, limited to in-frame sequences with V and J called. Missing clones are a known gap in these copies; in checked studies unresolved V genes cover under half, and the rest lacks a known reason. From that table come the V and J calls and clone size; the DNA was used to work out D and trimming. Across this sample there are about 2 million clones, with about 95% seen only once. The ten largest make up more than 0.95% of the sample.

Comment on this clone: Its antigen target is currently unknown. Qualities for individual bases were not recorded, and no much larger clone is one base off. This sample includes further DNA sequences coding for the same CDR3.

CD8 naive samples were CD45RO-negative cells positively selected for CCR7, giving a CD45RA+CCR7+ population that excluded TemRA cells. Donors were healthy HIV-negative adults with no recently reported acute infections or vaccinations. Only Caucasian adults living in Nashville, Tennessee, USA were represented among the donors. Blood was collected by leukapheresis, and PBMCs were isolated by Ficoll-Histopaque density gradient centrifugation and then cryopreserved in liquid nitrogen vapor phase. Analytical flow cytometry was used to check the purity and quantity of each magnetically sorted T cell population. From each sorted fraction, genomic DNA was isolated and quantified by UV absorbance on a Nanodrop 2000c. Looking up the germline V gene (reference sequence) yields CDR1 PRHDT and CDR2 FYEKMQ. V and J are truncated by 3 bases and 1 base respectively, leaving an intervening sequence of 10 bases. From cysteine to phenylalanine, the CDR3 is 14 amino acids long. Of the read, only the CDR3 DNA is kept; its 42 bases are in frame from base 1.

Specimen: naive CD8+ T cells sorted from blood. The label giving this sample's cell subset or site can be read as: CD45RA+CCR7+. The rearrangement joined TRBV13 to TRBJ2-7; the D region is possibly TRBD1 or TRBD2, each matching across 5 bases. The sequence was obtained from a man between 18 and 35 years old in good health. In nucleotides, the sequence is TGTGCCAGCAGCTTTGGGACGGCGTCCTACGAGCAGTACTTC. Its protein product is CASSFGTASYEQYF.